Each of the 24 T cell receptor beta chains below was sequenced from the same sample in a study of control samples from healthy donors and cancer patients. TCRdb's table, derived via immunoSEQ multiplex PCR, lists solely in-frame clones and lacks some. The top ten clones hold roughly a quarter of a sample with tens of thousands of clones, about 80% of them seen once. The specimen was PBMCs. All receptors come from a man in his sixties with head and neck cancer.

The chain recombines TRBV14 with TRBJ2-7; TRBD2 agrees at 7 bases. CDR1 is SGHDN, CDR2 FVKESK, per germline. J lost 7 bases, V lost 3 bases, and 12 bases had no gene match. The CDR3 totals 15 residues. This CDR3 is CASSHGTGSGGEQYF. The CDR3 coding sequence is TGTGCCAGCAGCCATGGCACAGGATCGGGGGGAGAGCAGTACTTC.

The chain carries TRBV7-9 and TRBJ2-7; 8 bases are shared with TRBD1. CDR1 is SEHNR, CDR2 FQNEAQ, per germline (reference sequence). This CDR3 has 14 amino acids. Losses at the gene ends were 6 bases for V and 1 base for J; bases not matched to a gene: 5. The CDR3 protein is CASSGRGPSYEQYF. CDR3 nucleotide sequence: TGTGCCAGCAGTGGCAGGGGGCCTTCCTACGAGCAGTACTTC. Full variable domain (remainder filled in from reference TRBV7-9 and TRBJ2-7): DTGVSQNPRHKITKRGQNVTFRCDPISEHNRLYWYRQTLGQGPEFLTYFQNEAQLEKSRLLSDRFSAERPKGSFSTLEIQRTEQGDSAMYLCASSGRGPSYEQYFGPGTRLTVT.

The chain has TRBV19 and TRBJ1-1; D call uncertain. V was cut by 8 bases and J by 1 base, with 2 bases left in between. The CDR3 length is 10 residues. The germline V gene encodes CDR1 LNHDA and CDR2 SQIVND (reference sequence). For the CDR3, the DNA is TGTGCCAGTTGGAACACTGAAGCTTTCTTT. Translating it yields CASWNTEAFF. The whole variable domain, remainder taken from reference TRBV19 and TRBJ1-1, is DGGITQSPKYLFRKEGQNVTLSCEQNLNHDAMYWYRQDPGQGLRLIYYSQIVNDFQKGDIAEGYSVSREKKESFPLTVTSAQKNPTAFYLCASWNTEAFFGQGTRLTVV.

This chain uses TRBV6-6 with TRBJ1-6, with 7 bases aligning to TRBD1. Germline V gene data show CDR1 as MNHNY and CDR2 as SVGAGI (reference sequence). V lost 6 bases to trimming and J lost 8 bases; unmatched junction nucleotides: 7. The CDR3 has 14 amino acids. CDR3 bases: TGTGCCAGCAGCTTGACAGGGAAGGATTCACCCCTCCACTTT. This codes for CASSLTGKDSPLHF.

DNA of the CDR3: TGTGCCAGCAGCCCTTACAATGAGCAGTTCTTC. Protein product: CASSPYNEQFF. The V call is TRBV2, the J call TRBJ2-1, with unresolved D. The CDR3 spans 11 residues. V shed 6 bases and J shed 4 bases, with 4 bases lying between them. In germline, CDR1 is SNHLY, CDR2 FYNNEI.

The chain uses TRBV7-8 and TRBJ1-5, with a tentative D call TRBD1 (5 bases). The V end lost 5 bases, the J end lost 7 bases, and 15 bases lay between the germline ends. The CDR3 length is 14 residues. From germline, CDR1 is SGHVS and CDR2 FQNEAQ. The CDR3 spells CASSGGGLRQPQHF. The DNA for the CDR3 is TGTGCCAGCAGCGGTGGGGGATTGAGGCAGCCCCAGCATTTT.

V usage is TRBV7-8 and J usage is TRBJ2-5; D unresolved. Germline values: CDR1 SGHVS, CDR2 FQNEAQ. The V end lost 0 bases, the J end lost 0 bases, and 8 bases lay between the germline ends. CDR3 size: 15 residues. The CDR3 DNA reads as TGTGCCAGCAGCTTAGCAAGGCTAAACCAAGAGACCCAGTACTTC. Amino acid sequence: CASSLARLNQETQYF.

This clone was seen a handful of times. This rearrangement joins TRBV19 to TRBJ1-2; D is possibly TRBD1 (6 bases). The CDR3 sequence is 13 residues long. Germline V gene lookup returns CDR1 LNHDA and CDR2 SQIVND (reference sequence). Trimming cost V 5 bases and J 5 bases, with 12 bases left between them. This CDR3 is CASSERGFYGYTF. In DNA, the CDR3 is TGTGCCAGTAGTGAAAGGGGGTTTTATGGCTACACCTTC.

The chain employs TRBV19 and TRBJ2-3; D is undetermined. CDR1 LNHDA and CDR2 SQIVND come from the germline V gene (reference sequence). The ends were cut back, 1 base at V and 2 bases at J, with 7 bases in the middle. The CDR3 runs 14 residues. The CDR3 region is CASSIGLDTDTQYF. Here the CDR3 DNA reads TGTGCCAGTAGTATAGGGTTAGACACAGATACGCAGTATTTT.

The chain joins TRBV27 to TRBJ2-5, with 9 positions matching TRBD2. This CDR3 is built from 17 residues. After removal of 3 bases from V and 2 bases from J, the junction contained 10 bases not matched to a gene. Germline CDR1 and CDR2: MNHEY and SMNVEV (reference sequence). CDR3 in DNA: TGTGCCAGCAGTTTTAGGGTGCGGGAGGGTCTACAAGAGACCCAGTACTTC. Translated: CASSFRVREGLQETQYF.

This chain uses TRBV6-4 with TRBJ1-1, with 8 bases matching TRBD1. The germline CDR1 and CDR2 sequences are MRHNA and SNTAGT. The CDR3 loop spans 15 amino acids. The J segment lost 4 bases and the V segment lost 8 bases, leaving 12 bases of the junction unmatched. CDR3 sequence (DNA): TGTGCCAGCTGTCAGGGGGCCACCTCGTGCACTGAAGCTTTCTTT. It encodes CASCQGATSCTEAFF.

The chain links TRBV29-1 to TRBJ1-2, with a tentative D call TRBD1 (6 bases). Germline V gives CDR1 SQVTM, CDR2 ANQGSEA. V gave up 6 bases and J gave up 0 bases, with 11 bases separating them. The length of the CDR3 is 13 residues. Written as DNA, the CDR3 is TGCAGCGTCCGGGACATAGCTAACTATGGCTACACCTTC. This sequence encodes CSVRDIANYGYTF.

V is TRBV4-3 and J is TRBJ2-3, with D possibly being TRBD1 (7 bases). The germline CDR1 and CDR2 sequences are LGHNA and YSLEER. V was cut by 0 bases and J by 3 bases, with 13 bases left in between. The CDR3 consists of 16 residues. The CDR3 DNA reads as TGCGCCAGCAGCCAAGATTGGCAGGGGGGAACAGATACGCAGTATTTT. This translates into CASSQDWQGGTDTQYF.

The V gene is TRBV2, the J gene TRBJ2-7; D is unclear. CDR3 length equals 14 residues. The germline gives CDR1 SNHLY, CDR2 FYNNEI. The germline V and J ends were trimmed by 5 bases and 1 base, with 12 bases remaining between them. For the CDR3, the DNA is TGTGCCAGCAGTAACTGGGCCCAATCCTACGAGCAGTACTTC. Amino acids: CASSNWAQSYEQYF. The full variable domain, rest sourced from reference TRBV2 and TRBJ2-7, is EPEVTQTPSHQVTQMGQEVILRCVPISNHLYFYWYRQILGQKVEFLVSFYNNEISEKSEIFDDQFSVERPDGSNFTLKIRSTKLEDSAMYFCASSNWAQSYEQYFGPGTRLTVT.

V gene TRBV28 combines with J gene TRBJ1-1; 9 bases align to TRBD1. The CDR3 length is 15 residues. Germline V gene sequence: CDR1 MDHEN, CDR2 SYDVKM. V dropped 7 bases and J dropped 4; count of bases not matched to a gene: 10. CDR3 sequence: CASNIQGAPSTEAFF. DNA for the CDR3: TGTGCCAGCAACATACAGGGGGCGCCTAGCACTGAAGCTTTCTTT.

The rearrangement uses TRBV5-8 and TRBJ2-3, with D perhaps matching TRBD1 (6 bases). The germline V gene encodes CDR1 SGHTS and CDR2 YDEGEE. The CDR3 totals 15 residues. Trimming stripped 2 bases from V and 4 bases from J, with 14 bases between. The CDR3 nucleotides are TGTGCCAGCAGCTTACAGGGTTTTAGAGCAGATACGCAGTATTTT. Residues: CASSLQGFRADTQYF. Full variable domain (outside the CDR3, taken from reference TRBV5-8 and TRBJ2-3): EAGVTQSPTHLIKTRGQQATLRCSPISGHTSVYWYQQALGLGLQFLLWYDEGEERNRGNFPPRFSGRQFPNYSSELNVNALELEDSALYLCASSLQGFRADTQYFGPGTRLTVL.

CDR3 sequence reads: CASSPLTGAVKNIQYF. The CDR3 DNA reads as TGTGCCAGCAGCCCGTTGACAGGGGCGGTCAAAAACATTCAGTACTTC. The J gene is TRBJ2-4, the V gene TRBV14; 8 bases align to TRBD1. The germline gives CDR1 SGHDN, CDR2 FVKESK. Trimming at V came to 4 bases and at J to 3 bases, leaving 8 bases not matched to a gene. This CDR3 has 16 residues.

This sequence joins TRBV7-2 and TRBJ1-1; 7 bases agree with TRBD1. This CDR3 region has 13 residues. The V gene's germline CDR1 is SGHTA and CDR2 FQGNSA. V lost 4 bases, J lost 11 bases, and 10 bases stayed unmatched. CDR3 loop: CASSSRQGWEAFF. The CDR3 nucleotides are TGTGCCAGCAGCTCCCGACAGGGATGGGAGGCTTTCTTT.

As DNA, the CDR3 is TGCGCCAGCAGTGGACCCCGCGGGACAGAGAATCAGCCCCAGCATTTT. It yields the protein CASSGPRGTENQPQHF. The chain employs TRBV10-2 and TRBJ1-5; 7 positions match TRBD1. The V gene's germline CDR1 is WSHSY and CDR2 SAAADI. J was trimmed by 4 bases and V by 4 bases; bases with no gene match: 10. The CDR3 is 16 residues long.

The chain is built from TRBV27 and TRBJ2-5; tentative D call: TRBD1 (5 bases). Germline values: CDR1 MNHEY, CDR2 SMNVEV (reference sequence). The CDR3 covers 17 residues. The V gene lost 5 bases and the J gene lost 3 bases, with 22 bases spanning the gap. The CDR3 DNA reads as TGTGCCAGCAGTCTAAATGGAACAGGATTCCTAAAAGAGACCCAGTACTTC. This translates into CASSLNGTGFLKETQYF.

The genes are TRBV3-1 (or the pseudogene TRBV3-2) and TRBJ1-4; D not resolved. CDR1 LGHDT and CDR2 YNNKEL come from the germline V gene (reference sequence). Trimming removed 2 bases from V and 8 bases from J, with 9 bases in between. This CDR3 is built from 13 residues. The CDR3 coding sequence is TGTGCCAGCAGCCAACGTGGTGTCGAAAAACTGTTTTTT. Protein: CASSQRGVEKLFF.

The chain couples TRBV10-3 to TRBJ2-4, with 7 bases matching TRBD1. Trimming removed 2 bases from V and 0 bases from J; junction bases left unmatched: 1. The CDR3 has 15 amino acids. Germline V lookup: CDR1 ENHRY, CDR2 SYGVKD. The CDR3 reads CAISEDRVAKNIQYF. The CDR3 DNA follows: TGTGCCATCAGTGAGGACAGGGTAGCCAAAAACATTCAGTACTTC.

The gene calls are TRBV11-2 and TRBJ2-1, with 8 bases aligning to TRBD2. CDR3 length: 15 amino acids. Per germline, CDR1 SGHAT and CDR2 FQNNGV. The V segment lost 3 bases and the J segment 8 bases; nucleotides outside the gene matches: 9. As DNA, the CDR3 is TGTGCCAGCAGCTTCCCCGGGACTAGGACCTATGAGCAGTTCTTC. It translates to CASSFPGTRTYEQFF.

V and J are TRBV11-2 and TRBJ2-2, with TRBD2 matching 10 bases. V lost 4 bases and J lost 4; bases outside the gene matches: 0. This CDR3 spans 14 amino acids. Germline assignment: CDR1 SGHAT and CDR2 FQNNGV. The CDR3 DNA reads TGTGCCAGCAGCTGGACTAGCGGCACCGGGGAGCTGTTTTTT. Encoded protein: CASSWTSGTGELFF.